Shown below are 5 T cell receptor beta chains from a single sample sequenced in a study of technical replicates of blood from a handful of donors. Profiled with immunoSEQ multiplex PCR; TCRdb holds only in-frame clones, not every one. The data contain about 14,000 clones, under 85% of them seen just once; the ten biggest clones take up around 12%. The sample comprised PBMCs. The receptors shown here come from a human donor in good health.

The chain combines TRBV6-1 with TRBJ2-7, with D perhaps TRBD2 (6 bases). CDR3 length equals 15 residues. V lost 1 base and J lost 5, with 15 bases in between. The V gene's germline CDR1 is MNHNS and CDR2 SASEGT. CDR3 amino acids: CASSEDHGGWDEQYF. For the CDR3, the DNA is TGTGCCAGCAGTGAAGACCACGGAGGGTGGGACGAGCAGTACTTC.

This clone was counted a single time. V usage is TRBV5-1 and J usage is TRBJ1-2, with 9 nucleotides matching TRBD1. Trimming cost V 0 bases and J 0 bases; bases outside gene matches: 6. The germline CDR1 and CDR2 sequences are SGHRS and YFSETQ. There are 17 residues in the CDR3. The CDR3 protein is CASSLGTGDSANYGYTF. The CDR3 DNA is TGCGCCAGCAGCTTGGGGACAGGGGATTCAGCTAACTATGGCTACACCTTC.

This chain uses TRBV6-1 with TRBJ2-5; 8 bases fit TRBD1. Trimming at V came to 10 bases and at J to 1 base, leaving 8 bases not matched to a gene. The CDR3 runs 14 residues. Germline V lookup: CDR1 MNHNS, CDR2 SASEGT. The CDR3 is CAIRDRRLQETQYF. CDR3 coding DNA: TGTGCCATCCGGGACAGGAGACTCCAAGAGACCCAGTACTTC.

The chain has TRBV19 and TRBJ2-7; TRBD1 matches at 8 bases. Germline V gene data show CDR1 as LNHDA and CDR2 as SQIVND (reference sequence). Losses at the gene ends were 4 bases for V and 5 bases for J; bases not matched to a gene: 13. This CDR3 spans 16 amino acids. This CDR3 reads CASSSRPQTGADEQYF. The CDR3 DNA reads TGTGCCAGTAGTAGCAGACCTCAGACAGGGGCCGACGAGCAGTACTTC. The variable domain in full, with the rest retrieved from reference TRBV19 and TRBJ2-7, is DGGITQSPKYLFRKEGQNVTLSCEQNLNHDAMYWYRQDPGQGLRLIYYSQIVNDFQKGDIAEGYSVSREKKESFPLTVTSAQKNPTAFYLCASSSRPQTGADEQYFGPGTRLTVT.

This clone was observed a few times. The gene calls are TRBV12-5 and TRBJ1-2, with TRBD1 matching over 10 bases. Germline CDR1 LGHNT, CDR2 FRNRAP. This CDR3 comprises 14 residues. With 6 bases clipped from V and 5 bases from J, the junction kept 6 bases outside the gene matches. CDR3 residues: CASGRQGAGYGYTF. As DNA, the CDR3 is TGTGCTAGTGGCCGACAGGGGGCGGGGTATGGCTACACCTTC.